The 5 T cell receptor beta chains in this list originate from one sample, sequenced in a study of blood T cell repertoires in COVID-19. TCRdb's copy holds only in-frame clones and misses some; the assay was immunoSEQ multiplex PCR. The sample holds 300,000 to 450,000 clones, around 85% seen once. The sequenced sample consisted of peripheral blood. Every receptor here comes from a woman aged 18-29 years with acute or convalescent COVID-19.

The CDR3 loop reads CAISGRTGTSYGYTF. CDR3 in DNA: TGTGCCATCAGTGGGAGGACAGGGACGAGCTATGGCTACACCTTC. The rearrangement joins TRBV10-3 to TRBJ1-2; 8 bases map to TRBD1. V trimming: 4 bases; J trimming: 4 bases; junction bases outside the gene matches: 8. The CDR3 spans 15 residues. Germline assignment: CDR1 ENHRY and CDR2 SYGVKD.

CDR3 in amino acids: CASRESGKLFF. The CDR3 DNA reads as TGTGCCAGCAGGGAGTCTGGAAAACTGTTTTTT. J is TRBJ1-4 and V is TRBV6-6; the D is unclear. This CDR3 region has 11 residues. V was cut by 6 bases and J by 10 bases, with 9 bases left in between. The germline V gene has CDR1 MNHNY and CDR2 SVGAGI (reference sequence).

This clone has just one count. The chain employs TRBV4-1 and TRBJ2-7; 11 bases match TRBD2. V shed 4 bases and J 0 bases; nucleotides not matched to a gene: 8. This CDR3 is built from 17 residues. Germline-derived CDR1 and CDR2 are MGHRA and YSYEKL. CDR3 nucleotides: TGCGCCAGCAGCCGAGTCTTAGCGGGAGGGGGCTCCTACGAGCAGTACTTC. Translating gives CASSRVLAGGGSYEQYF.

The chain recombines TRBV6-5 with TRBJ2-1; 10 bases match TRBD1. Germline V gives CDR1 MNHEY, CDR2 SVGAGI. The CDR3 sequence is 14 residues long. V lost 8 bases, J lost 9 bases, and 10 bases stayed unmatched. CDR3 in DNA: TGTGCCAGCGCTCCCGGGACAGGGGAGGGTGAGCAGTTCTTC. This translates into CASAPGTGEGEQFF.

This chain links TRBV4-1 with TRBJ1-1; D might be TRBD1 (6 bases). Germline V gene sequence: CDR1 MGHRA, CDR2 YSYEKL. V lost 3 bases and J 1 base, leaving 9 bases between the germline ends. The CDR3 totals 14 residues. CDR3: CASSQHRANTEAFF. CDR3 nucleotides: TGCGCCAGCAGCCAGCACAGGGCGAACACTGAAGCTTTCTTT.